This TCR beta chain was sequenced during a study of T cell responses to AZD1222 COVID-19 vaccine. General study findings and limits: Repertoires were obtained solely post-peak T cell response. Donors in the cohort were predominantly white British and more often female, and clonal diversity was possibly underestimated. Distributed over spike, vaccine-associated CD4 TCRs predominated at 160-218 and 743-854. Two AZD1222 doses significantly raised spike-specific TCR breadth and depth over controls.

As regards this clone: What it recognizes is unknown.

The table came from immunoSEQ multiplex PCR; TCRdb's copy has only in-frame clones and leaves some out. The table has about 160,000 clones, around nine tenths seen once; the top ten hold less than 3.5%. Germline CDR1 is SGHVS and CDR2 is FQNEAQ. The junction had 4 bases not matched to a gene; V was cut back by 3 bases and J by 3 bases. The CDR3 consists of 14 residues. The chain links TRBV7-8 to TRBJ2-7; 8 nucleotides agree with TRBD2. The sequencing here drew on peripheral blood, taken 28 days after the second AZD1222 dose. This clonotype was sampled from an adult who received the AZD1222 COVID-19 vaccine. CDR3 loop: CASSFSGSSYEQYF. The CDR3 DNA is TGTGCCAGCAGCTTCAGCGGGAGTAGCTACGAGCAGTACTTC.